A selection of T cell receptor beta chains follows, all from one sample in a study of blood T cells in healthy people across ages. TCRdb itself ran the 5' RACE reads through MiXCR, one entry per CDR3 protein. The sample yields fewer than 2,000,000 distinct CDR3 sequences, about 31% seen once. The sample taken for sequencing was blood. The receptor source for this set is a woman in her 30s in good health. The CDR3 runs from the conserved cysteine through the conserved F or W. D genes are given only for firm matches. Clone size is given for some rows only: seen once, a few or many times, or a class if the clone is expanded.

NA	TRBV6-1	TRBJ1-2	TRBD1	TGTGCCACCCACAGGGGAGACTATGGCTACACCTTC	CATHRGDYGYTF
few	TRBV11-1	TRBJ2-1	TRBD2	TGTGCCAGCAGCCCCATGCGCCGGACTAGTCATGAGCAGTTCTTC	CASSPMRRTSHEQFF
few	TRBV9	TRBJ2-5	TRBD2	TGTGCCAGCAGCGCCCGAATGGGACTAGCGGACCAAGAGACCCAGTACTTC	CASSARMGLADQETQYF
NA	TRBV19	TRBJ2-1	NA	TGTGCCTGCGGCGGCTTCAATGAGCAGTTCTTC	CACGGFNEQFF
few	TRBV20-1	TRBJ2-3	NA	TGCAGTGCTAGTCAGATTGCAAGCGGTTCTTTCACAGATACGCAGTATTTT	CSASQIASGSFTDTQYF
NA	TRBV19	TRBJ2-1	NA	TGTGCCTGGGAAGGTTTGAGAAATGAGCAGTTCTTC	CAWEGLRNEQFF
NA	TRBV6-2/TRBV6-3	TRBJ1-5	TRBD1	TGTGCCAGCAGAAAACCCTATCAGGGACAGAGCCAGCCCCAGCATTTT	CASRKPYQGQSQPQHF
NA	TRBV6-1	TRBJ2-1	TRBD2	TGTGCCAGCAGAAACCTGGGACTAGCGGGGGGCTCGAGCTCCTACAATGAGCAGTTCTTC	CASRNLGLAGGSSSYNEQFF
few	TRBV10-2	TRBJ2-7	NA	TGCGCCAGCAGTGAGGGGCAGGGGGGGCGGTACGAGCAGTACTTC	CASSEGQGGRYEQYF
NA	TRBV7-9	TRBJ1-2	TRBD1	TGTGCCAGCAGCTTAAAGTATCCTAACAGGGGGTCTGATGGCTACACCTTC	CASSLKYPNRGSDGYTF
NA	TRBV7-9	TRBJ2-7	NA	TGTGCCAGCAGCTTACGCGTTCCGGGCTCCTACGAGCAGTACTTC	CASSLRVPGSYEQYF
few	TRBV10-3	TRBJ2-7	NA	TGTGCCATCGGACCTTATTTCTACGAGCAGTACTTC	CAIGPYFYEQYF
NA	TRBV10-3	TRBJ1-1	NA	TGTGCCATCAGTGAGTTAAGTTCCGGGACACAGAACACTGAAGCTTTCTTT	CAISELSSGTQNTEAFF
few	TRBV20-1	TRBJ2-1	NA	TGCAGTGCTAGACCCGCTCTTCCCCATTCCTACAATGAGCAGTTCTTC	CSARPALPHSYNEQFF
NA	TRBV20-1	TRBJ2-1	NA	TGCAGTGCACTCCCTACAGGGTATATCGACCATGAGCAGTTCTTC	CSALPTGYIDHEQFF
NA	TRBV11-3	TRBJ1-6	NA	TGTGCCAGCAGCTCCCGGCATAATTCACCCCTCCACTTT	CASSSRHNSPLHF
once	TRBV7-2	TRBJ2-7	NA	TGTGCCAGCAGCCCGAGGGGGTCCCCCTACAATGAGCAGTACTTC	CASSPRGSPYNEQYF
NA	TRBV20-1	TRBJ2-5	NA	TGCAGTGTTAGAGGTTTTCTAAACACTTTGGAAAGGGAGACCCAGTACTTC	CSVRGFLNTLERETQYF
NA	TRBV6-5	TRBJ2-2	NA	TGTGCCAGCAGTTATGGGGCCGGGGAGCTGTTTTTT	CASSYGAGELFF
NA	TRBV24-1	TRBJ2-1	TRBD2	TGTGCCACCAGTGATGTGACTAGCGGGAGCGATGAGCAGTTCTTC	CATSDVTSGSDEQFF
NA	TRBV29-1	TRBJ1-1	NA	TGCAGCGTTGAAGATCTCCCAAGTGCTTTCTTT	CSVEDLPSAFF
NA	TRBV5-6	TRBJ2-7	NA	TGTGCCGGCAGCTCTCGGGACAGCGGGTACGAGCAGTACTTC	CAGSSRDSGYEQYF
few	TRBV6-5	TRBJ2-1	TRBD2	TGTGCCAGCAGTTCCCAGACTAGCGGGAGCGGTAATGAGCAGTTCTTC	CASSSQTSGSGNEQFF
NA	TRBV3-1	TRBJ2-3	TRBD1	TGTGCCAGCGGCTGGACAGGATCCACAGATACGCAGTATTTT	CASGWTGSTDTQYF
NA	TRBV5-1	TRBJ2-5	TRBD2	TGCGCCAGCAGTCTCGGGTCTAGCGGGCCCCAAGAGACCCAGTACTTC	CASSLGSSGPQETQYF
NA	TRBV7-9	TRBJ2-3	NA	TGTGTCAGCAGCCCACGGAGGGGTCGCGCAGATACGCAGTATTTT	CVSSPRRGRADTQYF
NA	TRBV20-1	TRBJ2-5	TRBD2	TGCAGTGCTAGAGTCCCGGGACTAGCGGGAGTTGAGACCCAGTACTTC	CSARVPGLAGVETQYF
NA	TRBV3-1	TRBJ2-5	TRBD1	TGTGCCAGCAGCACCCTCAGGGGGCAAGAGACCCAGTACTTC	CASSTLRGQETQYF
NA	TRBV4-1	TRBJ1-2	TRBD1	TGCGCCAGCAGCCAAGTCCCGGGACAGGTTGACTATGGCTACACCTTC	CASSQVPGQVDYGYTF
NA	TRBV5-1	TRBJ1-1	TRBD1	TGCGCCAGCAGCCCGGACAGGGGGAGTGGTACTGAAGCTTTCTTT	CASSPDRGSGTEAFF
once	TRBV20-1	TRBJ1-6	NA	TGCAGTGCTAGAGACCCATACGGGGAAGGTAATTCACCCCTCCACTTT	CSARDPYGEGNSPLHF
NA	TRBV7-3	TRBJ2-1	TRBD2	TGTGCCAGCAGCCCACCAGCTAGCGGATCCTACAATGAGCAGTTCTTC	CASSPPASGSYNEQFF
NA	TRBV10-1	TRBJ2-7	NA	TGCGCCAGCCAGAAGGTGGAGAGGGACGAGCAGTACTTC	CASQKVERDEQYF
many	TRBV20-1	TRBJ2-5	NA	TGCAGTGCTAGTGCTGAAGAGACCCAGTACTTC	CSASAEETQYF
NA	TRBV6-2/TRBV6-3	TRBJ2-1	TRBD2	TGTGCCAGCAGCCGACTAGCGGTATACAATGAGCAGTTCTTC	CASSRLAVYNEQFF
NA	TRBV2	TRBJ2-3	NA	TGTGCCAGCAGATCGGGACTCCTCACAGATACGCAGTATTTT	CASRSGLLTDTQYF
NA	TRBV6-2/TRBV6-3	TRBJ2-7	NA	TGTGCCAGCAGTTCAATGCGGGTATCCTACGAGCAGTACTTC	CASSSMRVSYEQYF
NA	TRBV4-2	TRBJ2-1	TRBD2	TGTGCCAGCAGCCAAGATCTGGACGGGACTACTGAGTTCTTC	CASSQDLDGTTEFF
NA	TRBV5-1	TRBJ2-3	NA	TGCGCCAGCAGCCCTTATCTGGGGGGAGGACACGATACGCAGTATTTT	CASSPYLGGGHDTQYF
NA	TRBV20-1	TRBJ2-1	NA	TGCAGTGCTCGGGACTCATACGTCAACAATGAGCAGTTCTTC	CSARDSYVNNEQFF
NA	TRBV10-3	TRBJ1-5	NA	TGTGCCATCAGTGAAGGACTGAGCAATCAGCCCCAGCATTTT	CAISEGLSNQPQHF
few	TRBV9	TRBJ2-7	NA	TGTGCCAGCAGCGTAGGTCGGACCGAAGATGGCGAGCAGTACTTC	CASSVGRTEDGEQYF
NA	TRBV18	TRBJ2-7	TRBD1	TGTGCCAGCTCAACGGGAATACACGGGACAGGGTTACGACGTCGGTACTTC	CASSTGIHGTGLRRRYF
NA	TRBV7-3	TRBJ1-2	TRBD1	TGTGCCAGCAGCTTAAGCCCCGGTGGACAGGGAAATGGCTACACCTTC	CASSLSPGGQGNGYTF
NA	TRBV20-1	TRBJ1-5	NA	TGCAGTGCTTCCCAACCAGGGCAGCCCCAGCATTTT	CSASQPGQPQHF
few	TRBV28	TRBJ1-1	NA	TGTGCCAGCACCCTAACGGGCAGTGAAGCTTTCTTT	CASTLTGSEAFF